This entry lists 30 T cell receptor beta chains sequenced from one sample in a study of T cell responses to AZD1222 COVID-19 vaccine. Clones were sequenced by immunoSEQ multiplex PCR, and TCRdb holds only the in-frame ones, with some missing. The sample shows 200,000 or so clones, 90% to 95% of them seen only once. Material: peripheral blood, obtained on day 0 of AZD1222 vaccination. These receptors were taken from an adult in good health.

The chain recombines TRBV9 with TRBJ2-5; a possible D gene is TRBD1 (7 bases). Trimming shortened V by 3 bases and J by 4 bases, and 19 bases separated the two germline ends. Germline assignment: CDR1 SGDLS and CDR2 YYNGEE. This CDR3 spans 16 amino acids. DNA for the CDR3: TGTGCCAGCAGCGCGGGGGTAGGGGGCCTCAGAGAGACCCAGTACTTC. This translates into CASSAGVGGLRETQYF.

Only one count was recorded for this clone. J is TRBJ2-2 and V is TRBV7-8, with TRBD2 matching over 12 bases. Germline CDR1 is SGHVS and CDR2 is FQNEAQ. The ends lost 2 bases at V and 1 base at J; junction bases unmatched: 2. The CDR3 has 17 amino acids. This CDR3 is CASSLRTSGMNTGELFF. The CDR3 nucleotides are TGTGCCAGCAGCTTAAGGACTAGCGGGATGAACACCGGGGAGCTGTTTTTT.

The chain uses TRBV5-5 and TRBJ2-4, with 10 bases identical to TRBD1. The CDR3 has 19 residues. The J segment lost 0 bases and the V segment lost 3 bases, leaving 12 bases of the junction unmatched. The germline gives CDR1 SGHKS, CDR2 YYEKEE (reference sequence). CDR3 residues: CASSSLPGQGSLAKNIQYF. The CDR3 DNA is TGTGCCAGCAGCTCCCTGCCGGGACAGGGGTCATTAGCCAAAAACATTCAGTACTTC.

J is TRBJ1-3 and V is TRBV12-3 or TRBV12-4; unclear D gene. V lost 1 base and J 0 bases, leaving 1 base between the germline ends. The CDR3 totals 13 residues. The CDR3 bases are TGTGCCAGCAGTTTAGTCTCTGGAAACACCATATATTTT. The encoded protein is CASSLVSGNTIYF.

This rearrangement joins TRBV5-6 to TRBJ1-3; no firm D call. Looked up from germline, CDR1 is SGHDT and CDR2 is YYEEEE. Trimming took 6 bases from V and 0 from J, leaving 10 bases between them. The CDR3 is 14 amino acids. The CDR3 bases are TGTGCCAGCAAACCAAAGGGCTCTGGAAACACCATATATTTT. Amino acid sequence: CASKPKGSGNTIYF.

The chain recombines TRBV28 with TRBJ1-2; weak D call: TRBD1 (6 bases). The CDR3 extends over 16 amino acids. The V gene's germline CDR1 is MDHEN and CDR2 SYDVKM. The ends were cut back, 3 bases at V and 1 base at J, with 15 bases in the middle. The CDR3 DNA sequence: TGTGCCAGCAGTTTTCGGCCGACAGGCTTTAACTATGGCTACACCTTC. It is translated as CASSFRPTGFNYGYTF.

The chain joins TRBV21-1 to TRBJ2-5; TRBD1, the table's D call, was not compared with the DNA. TRBV21-1 is described as a pseudogene. The CDR3 runs 13 residues. The CDR3 sequence: CATTAGMGETQYF. As DNA, the CDR3 is TGTGCCACCACAGCAGGGATGGGGGAGACCCAGTACTTC.

The V gene is TRBV28, the J gene TRBJ1-1; 7 bases are shared with TRBD1. Germline lookup yields CDR1 MDHEN and CDR2 SYDVKM. Trimming at V came to 6 bases and at J to 10 bases, leaving 8 bases not matched to a gene. The CDR3 consists of 12 residues. The CDR3 DNA sequence: TGTGCCAGCAGCCCGAGGGGGCGGGTAGCTTTCTTT. Translated: CASSPRGRVAFF.

The chain employs TRBV10-1 and TRBJ2-7; tentative D call: TRBD1 (7 bases). The germline gives CDR1 WNHNN, CDR2 SYGVQD (reference sequence). V was trimmed by 2 bases and J by 7 bases, leaving 18 bases between them. The CDR3 has 15 amino acids. In nucleotides, the CDR3 is TGCGCCAGCAGTGAGAGGGGACTCAGACAGGGAGAGCAGTACTTC. Translation gives CASSERGLRQGEQYF.

This clone was recorded once. CDR3 amino acids: CAATTVRFLEQYF. CDR3 DNA sequence: TGTGCCGCCACGACCGTCCGTTTTCTCGAGCAGTACTTC. V is TRBV6-5 and J is TRBJ2-7; D is unresolved. The CDR3 covers 13 residues. Germline CDR1 is MNHEY and CDR2 is SVGAGI. V was trimmed by 11 bases and J by 6 bases, leaving 20 bases between them.

The chain carries TRBV5-1 and TRBJ2-5, with D perhaps TRBD1 (6 bases). This CDR3 has 16 residues. Germline V gives CDR1 SGHRS, CDR2 YFSETQ. The V gene lost 0 bases and the J gene lost 2 bases, with 14 bases spanning the gap. The CDR3 sequence is CASSLVLGAPQETQYF. The CDR3 DNA follows: TGCGCCAGCAGCTTGGTATTGGGGGCCCCACAAGAGACCCAGTACTTC.

The chain links TRBV21-1 to TRBJ1-1. TRBV21-1 constitutes a pseudogene. The CDR3 covers 11 residues. Here the CDR3 DNA reads TGTGCCAGCAATTCTGGGGCTGAAGCTTTCTTT. Its translation: CASNSGAEAFF.

V usage is TRBV18 and J usage is TRBJ2-2, with D possibly TRBD1 on 6 matching bases. V was cut by 6 bases and J by 4 bases, with 12 bases left in between. Per the germline V gene, CDR1 is KGHSH and CDR2 is LQKENI. This CDR3 is 14 amino acids long. CDR3 in DNA: TGTGCCAGCTCCCTAGGACAGATCACCGGGGAGCTGTTTTTT. Encoded protein: CASSLGQITGELFF.

The V gene is TRBV4-3, the J gene TRBJ2-3; 10 bases align to TRBD2. Trimming cost V 0 bases and J 0 bases; bases outside gene matches: 12. Germline V gives CDR1 LGHNA, CDR2 YSLEER. This CDR3 is built from 20 residues. The chain's CDR3 is CASSQDFSASGSQSTDTQYF. CDR3 sequence (DNA): TGCGCCAGCAGCCAAGATTTTTCGGCTAGCGGGAGCCAAAGCACAGATACGCAGTATTTT.

This clone is a singleton in its sample. The chain employs TRBV9 and TRBJ2-3; 9 nucleotides agree with TRBD2. Trimming removed 6 bases from V and 6 bases from J; junction bases left unmatched: 8. The germline gives CDR1 SGDLS, CDR2 YYNGEE. The CDR3 sequence is 14 residues long. The CDR3 spells CASNSGSLKDTQYF. The CDR3 DNA sequence: TGTGCCAGCAATAGCGGGAGTTTGAAGGATACGCAGTATTTT.

This clone occurred once. V usage is TRBV27 and J usage is TRBJ2-1; 8 bases agree with TRBD2. The J segment lost 6 bases and the V segment lost 6 bases, leaving 10 bases of the junction unmatched. The CDR3 is 15 residues long. Per the germline V gene, CDR1 is MNHEY and CDR2 is SMNVEV (reference sequence). The CDR3 loop is CASRPAAGAINEQFF. For the CDR3, the DNA is TGTGCCAGCAGGCCAGCAGCGGGAGCCATCAATGAGCAGTTCTTC.

This chain links TRBV5-1 with TRBJ2-1, with 8 bases lining up with TRBD2. The CDR3 has 18 amino acids. V shed 2 bases and J 2 bases; nucleotides not matched to a gene: 12. CDR1 and CDR2 (germline): SGHRS, YFSETQ. CDR3 sequence (DNA): TGCGCCAGCAGCTTCGTTAGCGGGACCTCCTCTACCTACAATGAGCAGTTCTTC. The encoded protein is CASSFVSGTSSTYNEQFF.

V and J are TRBV19 and TRBJ2-5; D unresolved. V gave up 6 bases and J gave up 5 bases, with 13 bases separating them. Germline V lookup: CDR1 LNHDA, CDR2 SQIVND (reference sequence). CDR3 size: 13 residues. The CDR3, as DNA: TGTGCCAGTAGCACAAATTGGGCCGAGACCCAGTACTTC. It translates to CASSTNWAETQYF.

This clone was observed a single time. This chain joins TRBV5-5 and TRBJ1-1; maybe TRBD1 (5 bases). Germline-derived CDR1 and CDR2 are SGHKS and YYEKEE (reference sequence). Deletions cut 0 bases from V and 6 bases from J, with 12 bases between. The CDR3 is made up of 14 amino acids. Here the CDR3 DNA reads TGTGCCAGCAGCTTGGAGACAGCGGACGCTGAAGCTTTCTTT. As protein: CASSLETADAEAFF.

This chain uses TRBV19 with TRBJ2-5; 9 bases match TRBD2. Trimming at V came to 6 bases and at J to 5 bases, leaving 10 bases not matched to a gene. The CDR3 runs to 15 residues. Germline V gene data show CDR1 as LNHDA and CDR2 as SQIVND (reference sequence). The DNA of the CDR3 is TGTGCCAGTAGCTCCGATAGCGGGAGTATGGAGACCCAGTACTTC. Protein: CASSSDSGSMETQYF.

The genes are TRBV6-1 and TRBJ1-5; tentatively, D is TRBD1 (6 bases). Per the germline V gene, CDR1 is MNHNS and CDR2 is SASEGT. Trimming removed 3 bases at V and 1 base at J, with 16 bases between. This CDR3 comprises 17 residues. The CDR3 DNA reads as TGTGCCAGCAGTGAGTACATCCCACAGGGCAGCAATCAGCCCCAGCATTTT. Translating gives CASSEYIPQGSNQPQHF.

The chain carries TRBV5-5 and TRBJ2-1, with 10 bases that match TRBD2. Trimming removed 3 bases from V and 9 bases from J; junction bases left unmatched: 9. The CDR3 covers 15 residues. Germline loops: CDR1 SGHKS, CDR2 YYEKEE (reference sequence). The CDR3 region has the DNA TGTGCCAGCAGCTCCTCAGCGGGAGGGCTGATTGAGCAGTTCTTC. Translating gives CASSSSAGGLIEQFF.

The V gene is TRBV13, the J gene TRBJ1-2; 12 nucleotides agree with TRBD1. Germline V gene data show CDR1 as PRHDT and CDR2 as FYEKMQ (reference sequence). V trimming: 6 bases; J trimming: 0 bases; junction bases outside the gene matches: 14. This CDR3 spans 19 amino acids. Here the CDR3 reads CASRLGGWGQGAPNYGYTF. The CDR3 coding sequence is TGTGCCAGCAGACTAGGTGGGTGGGGACAGGGGGCTCCTAACTATGGCTACACCTTC.

J is TRBJ1-1 and V is TRBV4-3; TRBD1 might be the D (5 bases). Looked up from germline, CDR1 is LGHNA and CDR2 is YSLEER. Deletions cut 0 bases from V and 1 base from J, with 6 bases between. The CDR3 extends over 14 amino acids. The CDR3 is CASSQDRENTEAFF. Here the CDR3 DNA reads TGCGCCAGCAGCCAAGACAGGGAGAACACTGAAGCTTTCTTT.

The chain is built from TRBV27 and TRBJ2-2; D call uncertain. V lost 4 bases to trimming and J lost 7 bases, with 7 bases between them. Germline CDR1 is MNHEY and CDR2 is SMNVEV (reference sequence). The length of the CDR3 is 12 residues. The CDR3 region has the DNA TGTGCCAGCAGTTCCTGGGGCGGGGAGCTGTTTTTT. Protein sequence: CASSSWGGELFF.

This chain links TRBV7-9 with TRBJ2-7; 13 bases are shared with TRBD2. Germline V CDR1 and CDR2: SEHNR, FQNEAQ (reference sequence). The V segment lost 5 bases and the J segment 3 bases; nucleotides outside the gene matches: 13. The CDR3 has 18 residues. In DNA, the CDR3 is TGTGCCAGCAGCCGCGGGGGACTAGCGGGAACGGGAGTCTACGAGCAGTACTTC. This encodes CASSRGGLAGTGVYEQYF.

This clone was recorded only once. The J gene is TRBJ2-2, the V gene TRBV3-1 (or the pseudogene TRBV3-2); D not resolved. In germline, CDR1 is LGHDT, CDR2 YNNKEL (reference sequence). This CDR3 spans 14 amino acids. Trimming removed 1 base at V and 4 bases at J, with 7 bases between. The CDR3 DNA follows: TGTGCCAGCAGCCAAGTACGGAGCACCGGGGAGCTGTTTTTT. As protein: CASSQVRSTGELFF.

The V call is TRBV6-1, the J call TRBJ2-7; D gene uncertain. CDR1 is MNHNS and CDR2 is SASEGT in the germline V gene. There are 15 residues in the CDR3. V was shortened by 2 bases and J by 4 bases, with 15 bases between the two germline ends. The CDR3 DNA follows: TGTGCCAGCAGTGAATTCCTTTTGGTGGTATACGAGCAGTACTTC. The encoded protein is CASSEFLLVVYEQYF.

The chain employs TRBV12-3 or TRBV12-4 and TRBJ1-5; D perhaps matches TRBD1 (5 bases). The CDR3 length is 13 residues. V lost 6 bases, J lost 6 bases, and 12 bases lay in between. The CDR3 sequence is CASRGTIGQPQHF. The CDR3 region has the DNA TGTGCCAGCAGGGGGACCATCGGTCAGCCCCAGCATTTT.

This clone was observed once. The genes are TRBV10-1 and TRBJ1-4; 8 positions agree with TRBD1. J lost 8 bases, V lost 2 bases, and 4 bases had no gene match. This CDR3 has 14 residues. Germline-derived CDR1 and CDR2 are WNHNN and SYGVQD (reference sequence). The CDR3 sequence is CASSEGQGEEKLFF. The CDR3 DNA sequence: TGCGCCAGCAGTGAGGGACAGGGAGAGGAAAAACTGTTTTTT.